This TCR beta chain was sequenced for a study of a mutant IDH1 vaccine in newly diagnosed glioma. Whole-study context: With temozolomide cycles, or 4-6 weeks after radiotherapy alone, vaccination was started. Study observations and caveats: Patients showed vaccine-induced immune responses at a rate of more than 80%.

Worth noting for this clone: The antigen remains undetermined.

Profiled with immunoSEQ multiplex PCR; TCRdb holds only in-frame clones, not every one. The sample includes 40,000 to 55,000 clones, about 77% of them seen just once. CDR3 length: 15 residues. Germline lookup yields CDR1 GTSNPN and CDR2 SVGIG (reference sequence). Trimming cost V 3 bases and J 6 bases, with 20 bases left between them. Time point specified: week 5, during vaccination. Vaccinated patients received 300 ug of mutant IDH1 20-mer peptide per dose, with topical imiquimod. This specimen consisted of PBMCs, obtained from a glioma patient whose treatment included an IDH1 peptide vaccine. This rearrangement joins TRBV30 to TRBJ1-2; D perhaps matches TRBD1 (6 bases). This sequence originates from a man aged 45-60 years with glioma. The CDR3: CAWSVLSTGTNGYTF. In DNA, the CDR3 is TGTGCCTGGAGCGTACTCTCAACAGGGACGAATGGCTACACCTTC.